Below, one TCR beta chain is given with its context. Its antigen has not been determined. No qualities accompany the bases; no much larger clone lies one base away. Each collaborating institution followed its own protocols to collect whole blood in K2EDTA tubes. For TCRbeta analysis, collaborators shipped samples as frozen whole blood, isolated PBMCs, or DNA extracted from either of those sample types. The data were obtained in a study of blood T cell repertoires in COVID-19 (dated by TCRdb to about 2020). With regard to the full study: The collaborator samples originated in the United States, Italy and Spain and spanned the acute and convalescent phases of COVID-19. The prospective study material was composed of cDNA or gDNA derived from T cells, B-cell-depleted T cells, or PBMCs. Subjects who had been exposed to COVID-19, were actively infected with it, or had recovered from it provided the deeply sampled blood TCRbeta repertoires that made up the dataset. The repertoires were released in a freely available public database meant as a resource for research on the immune response to SARS-CoV-2. Samples came from the ongoing ImmuneRACE study (first 160 participants) plus 1,254 subjects from 6 global collaborators. Sample metadata almost always included a de-identified subject ID, COVID-19 status, age in years and sex. Where HLA class I and class II types were available, the types were taken from metadata supplied by the sample provider, not from assay-based typing.

What the authors observed across the whole study: The quantity of clinical and demographic metadata differed by source and by participant and was supplied without curation.

CDR1 and CDR2 are drawn from the germline V gene (reference sequence): GTSNPN, SVGIG. The CDR3 goes from the cysteine to the phenylalanine over 13 residues. Only the CDR3 region is kept as DNA, spanning 39 bases read in frame from base 1. V and J lose 2 bases and 2 bases, and a span of 7 bases separates them. TCRbeta CDR3 regions were amplified from genomic DNA by means of the immunoSEQ Assay, a bias-controlled multiplex PCR. The authors processed their data as follows. The number of nucleated cells in each sample was estimated from the amplification of reference gene primers within the assay. Sequence reads were collapsed and filtered to measure the absolute abundance of every unique TCRbeta CDR3 rearrangement. Productive Simpson clonality was computed per sample as the square root of Simpson's diversity index over productive rearrangements. Held by TCRdb, this immuneACCESS table contains in-frame sequences only and omits some clones. Under half of the omission traces to an unresolved V gene where checked; the cause of the rest is unknown. That table gives V, J and clone size, and the DNA gave D and trimming. Across this sample there are 150,000 to 200,000 clones, with around four fifths seen only once. About a tenth of the sample is in the top ten clones.

Recombination joined TRBV30 with TRBJ1-5, and perhaps TRBD1 as D gene, on 5 matching bases. The sequence derives from a human donor in a cohort sampled during active COVID-19. Sequenced material: peripheral blood. The CDR3 corresponds to CAWSMTGNQPQHF. The DNA sequence follows: TGTGCCTGGAGTATGACAGGCAATCAGCCCCAGCATTTT. This CDR3, with the reference TRBV30 and TRBJ1-5 proteins standing in past its ends, gives the full variable domain SQTIHQWPATLVQPVGSPLSLECTVEGTSNPNLYWYRQAAGRGLQLLFYSVGIGQISSEVPQNLSASRPQDRQFILSSKKLLLSDSGFYLCAWSMTGNQPQHFGDGTRLSIL.